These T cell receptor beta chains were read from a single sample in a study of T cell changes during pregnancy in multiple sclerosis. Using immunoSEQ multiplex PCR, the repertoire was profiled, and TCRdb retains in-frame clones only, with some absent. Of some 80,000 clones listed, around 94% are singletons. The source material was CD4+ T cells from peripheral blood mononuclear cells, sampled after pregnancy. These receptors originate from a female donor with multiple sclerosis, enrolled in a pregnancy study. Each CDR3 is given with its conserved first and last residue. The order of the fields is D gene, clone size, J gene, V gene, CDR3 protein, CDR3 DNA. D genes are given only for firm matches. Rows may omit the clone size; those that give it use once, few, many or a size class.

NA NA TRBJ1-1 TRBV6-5 CASSYLSSGAEAFF TGTGCCAGCAGTTACTTATCGTCAGGGGCGGAAGCTTTCTTT
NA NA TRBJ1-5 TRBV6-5 CASSYSVPHSNQPQHF TGTGCCAGCAGTTATTCGGTGCCCCATAGCAATCAGCCCCAGCATTTT
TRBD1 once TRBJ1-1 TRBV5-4 CASSPRTGLNTEAFF TGTGCCAGCAGCCCACGGACAGGCTTGAACACTGAAGCTTTCTTT
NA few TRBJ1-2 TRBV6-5 CASRRAAGGYTF TGTGCCAGCAGACGGGCGGCGGGAGGCTACACCTTC
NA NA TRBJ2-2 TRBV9 CASSVRGGELFF TGTGCCAGCAGCGTACGGGGTGGGGAGCTGTTTTTT
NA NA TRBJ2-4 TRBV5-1 CASSLGDSGQGNIQYF TGCGCCAGCAGCTTGGGGGACTCGGGGCAAGGGAACATTCAGTACTTC
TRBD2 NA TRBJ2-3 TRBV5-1 CASSSGLAGNTDTQYF TGCGCCAGCAGCTCGGGACTAGCGGGAAACACAGATACGCAGTATTTT
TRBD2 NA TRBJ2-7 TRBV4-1 CASSHLAGIYEQYF TGCGCCAGCAGCCATCTAGCGGGAATCTACGAGCAGTACTTC
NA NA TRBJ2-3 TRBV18 CASSPLPAAGTDTQYF TGTGCCAGCTCACCACTACCCGCCGCGGGAACAGATACGCAGTATTTT
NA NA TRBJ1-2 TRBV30 CAWSAQTAGGYTF TGTGCCTGGAGTGCTCAGACTGCGGGTGGCTACACCTTC
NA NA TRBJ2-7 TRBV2 CASHRDKTYEQYF TGTGCCAGCCACCGGGACAAGACCTACGAGCAGTACTTC
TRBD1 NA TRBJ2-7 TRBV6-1 CATLQGASYEQYF TGTGCCACCCTACAGGGGGCCTCCTACGAGCAGTACTTC
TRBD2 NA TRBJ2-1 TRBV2 CASSDLGGRKYNEQFF TGTGCCAGCAGTGATTTAGGCGGGAGGAAGTACAATGAGCAGTTCTTC
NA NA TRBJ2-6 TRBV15 CATSRDLVSGANVLTF TGTGCCACCAGCAGAGATTTAGTGTCTGGGGCCAACGTCCTGACTTTC
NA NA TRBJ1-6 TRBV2 CASSEDTRNSPLHF TGTGCCAGCAGTGAAGACACACGAAATTCACCCCTCCACTTT
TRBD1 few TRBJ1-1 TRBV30 CAWSIPGTGGTEAFF TGTGCCTGGAGTATCCCCGGGACAGGGGGCACTGAAGCTTTCTTT
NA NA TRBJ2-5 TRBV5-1 CASSLDRAIGETQYF TGCGCCAGCAGCTTGGACAGGGCCATAGGGGAGACCCAGTACTTC
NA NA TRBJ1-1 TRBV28 CASSLGGLNTEAFF TGTGCCAGCAGTTTAGGCGGTTTGAACACTGAAGCTTTCTTT
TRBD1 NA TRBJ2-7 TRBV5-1 CASSPEGTVLPYEQYF TGCGCCAGCAGCCCCGAAGGGACAGTCCTCCCCTACGAGCAGTACTTC
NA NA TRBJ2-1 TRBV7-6 CASSLAARTGDTYNEQFF TGTGCCAGCAGCTTAGCCGCTCGAACAGGTGATACCTACAATGAGCAGTTCTTC
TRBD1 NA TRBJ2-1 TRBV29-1 CSVGGQTYNEQFF TGCAGCGTTGGGGGACAGACCTACAATGAGCAGTTCTTC
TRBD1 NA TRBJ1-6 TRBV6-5 CASSRDRPPNRPLHF TGTGCCAGCAGCCGGGACAGGCCTCCGAATCGGCCCCTCCACTTT
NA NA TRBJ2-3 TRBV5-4 CASSHSPDTQYF TGTGCCAGCAGCCACTCCCCGGATACGCAGTATTTT
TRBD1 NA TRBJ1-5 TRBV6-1 CASSVTTTGGFEPQHF TGTGCCAGCAGTGTCACCACGACAGGGGGCTTTGAGCCCCAGCATTTT
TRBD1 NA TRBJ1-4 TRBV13 CASSSGQGIRTNEKLFF TGTGCCAGCAGCTCCGGACAGGGAATCAGAACTAATGAAAAACTGTTTTTT
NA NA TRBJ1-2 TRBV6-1 CASSEVTEDYGYTF TGTGCCAGCAGTGAAGTTACTGAAGATTATGGCTACACCTTC
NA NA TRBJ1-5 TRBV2 CASSEQQGKVRNQPQHF TGTGCCAGCAGTGAACAACAGGGAAAGGTGCGGAATCAGCCCCAGCATTTT
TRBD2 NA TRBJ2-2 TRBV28 CASSLWGLAGGPGELFF TGTGCCAGCAGTTTATGGGGACTAGCGGGAGGGCCGGGGGAGCTGTTTTTT
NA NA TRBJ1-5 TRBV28 CASSLSQGRYQPQHF TGTGCCAGCAGTTTAAGTCAGGGGCGCTATCAGCCCCAGCATTTT
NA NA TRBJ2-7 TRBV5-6 CASSLDSNALDEQYF TGTGCCAGCAGCCTGGACAGTAACGCCCTTGACGAGCAGTACTTC
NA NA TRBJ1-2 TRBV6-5 CASSYSNNGYTF TGTGCCAGCAGTTACTCGAACAATGGCTACACCTTC
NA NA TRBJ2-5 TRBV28 CASSLSRPSGQETQYF TGTGCCAGCAGTTTGTCCCGTCCCTCGGGGCAAGAGACCCAGTACTTC
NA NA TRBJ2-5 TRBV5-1 CASSFRSQETQYF TGCGCCAGCAGCTTTCGCAGCCAAGAGACCCAGTACTTC
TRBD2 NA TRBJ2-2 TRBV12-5 CASGLAGAGELFF TGTGCTAGTGGTCTAGCGGGAGCCGGGGAGCTGTTTTTT
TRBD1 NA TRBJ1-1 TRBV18 CASSRQGVEAFF TGTGCCAGCTCACGACAGGGAGTTGAAGCTTTCTTT
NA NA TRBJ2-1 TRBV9 CASSAQRGGRGSSYNEQFF TGTGCCAGCAGCGCCCAAAGGGGGGGGCGGGGTAGCTCCTACAATGAGCAGTTCTTC
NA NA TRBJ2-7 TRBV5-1 CASSPTGSSYEQYF TGCGCCAGCAGCCCTACGGGGAGCTCCTACGAGCAGTACTTC
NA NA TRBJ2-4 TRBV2 CASSVRGALLLAKNIQYF TGTGCCAGCAGCGTCAGGGGGGCCCTTCTACTAGCCAAAAACATTCAGTACTTC
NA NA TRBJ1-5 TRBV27 CASSSLSNQPQHF TGTGCCAGCAGTTCTCTTAGCAATCAGCCCCAGCATTTT
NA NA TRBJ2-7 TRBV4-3 CASSQDRGRGLREQYF TGCGCCAGCAGCCAAGATCGTGGCAGGGGACTACGCGAGCAGTACTTC
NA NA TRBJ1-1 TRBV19 CASSSWANTEAFF TGTGCCAGTAGTAGTTGGGCGAACACTGAAGCTTTCTTT
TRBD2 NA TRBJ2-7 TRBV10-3 CAISAGGSGRPYEQYF TGTGCCATCAGTGCTGGGGGAAGCGGGAGGCCCTACGAGCAGTACTTC
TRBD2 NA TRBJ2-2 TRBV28 CASRGGRAVTGELFF TGTGCCAGCAGAGGCGGGAGGGCCGTCACCGGGGAGCTGTTTTTT
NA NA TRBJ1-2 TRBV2 CASRGSGAVVGYTF TGTGCCAGCAGAGGCAGTGGGGCGGTTGTTGGCTACACCTTC
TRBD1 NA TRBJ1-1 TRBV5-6 CASSLPGTGAHNGAFF TGTGCCAGCAGCTTGCCTGGGACAGGGGCCCACAACGGAGCTTTCTTT
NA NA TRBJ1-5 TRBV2 CASRGDIQPQHF TGTGCCAGCAGAGGGGATATTCAGCCCCAGCATTTT
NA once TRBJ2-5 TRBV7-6 CASSFKQETQYF TGTGCCAGCAGTTTCAAACAAGAGACCCAGTACTTC
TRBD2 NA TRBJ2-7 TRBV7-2 CASSFPGTSGIEQYF TGTGCCAGCAGCTTCCCCGGGACTAGCGGGATCGAGCAGTACTTC
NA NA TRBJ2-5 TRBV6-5 CASSPSRTHRLEYF TGTGCCAGCAGCCCAAGTCGGACACACCGCCTGGAGTACTTC
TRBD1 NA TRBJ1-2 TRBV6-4 CASSDSSRGRGYTF TGTGCCAGCAGTGACTCGAGCAGGGGGCGAGGCTACACCTTC
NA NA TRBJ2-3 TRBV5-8 CASSLVQVTDTQYF TGTGCCAGCAGCTTGGTACAGGTAACAGATACGCAGTATTTT